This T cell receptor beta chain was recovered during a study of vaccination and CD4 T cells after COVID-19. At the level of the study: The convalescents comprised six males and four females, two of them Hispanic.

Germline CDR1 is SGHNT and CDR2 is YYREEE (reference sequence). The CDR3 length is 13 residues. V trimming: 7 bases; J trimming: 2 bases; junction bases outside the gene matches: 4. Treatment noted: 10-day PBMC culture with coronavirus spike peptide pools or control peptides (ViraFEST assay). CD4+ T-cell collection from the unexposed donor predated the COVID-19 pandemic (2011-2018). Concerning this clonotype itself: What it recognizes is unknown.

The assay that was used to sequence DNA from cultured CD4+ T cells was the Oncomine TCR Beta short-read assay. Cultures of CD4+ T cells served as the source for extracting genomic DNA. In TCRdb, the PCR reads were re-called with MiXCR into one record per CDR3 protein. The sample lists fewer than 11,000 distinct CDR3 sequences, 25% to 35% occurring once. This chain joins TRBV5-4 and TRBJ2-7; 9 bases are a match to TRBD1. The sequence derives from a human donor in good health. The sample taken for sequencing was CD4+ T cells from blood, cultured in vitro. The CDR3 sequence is CASSDRGTYEQYF. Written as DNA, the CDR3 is TGTGCCAGCTCTGACAGGGGGACCTACGAGCAGTACTTC.